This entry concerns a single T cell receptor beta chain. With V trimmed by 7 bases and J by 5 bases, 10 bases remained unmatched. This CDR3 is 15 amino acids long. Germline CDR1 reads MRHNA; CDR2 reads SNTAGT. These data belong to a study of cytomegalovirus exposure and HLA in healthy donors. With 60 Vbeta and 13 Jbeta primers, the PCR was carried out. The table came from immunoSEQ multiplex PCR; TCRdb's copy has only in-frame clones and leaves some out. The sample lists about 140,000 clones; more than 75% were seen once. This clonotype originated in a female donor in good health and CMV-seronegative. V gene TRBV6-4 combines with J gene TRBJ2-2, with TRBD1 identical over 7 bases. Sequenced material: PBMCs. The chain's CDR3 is CASKAGRGLTGELFF. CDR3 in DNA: TGTGCCAGCAAGGCCGGCAGGGGGTTAACCGGGGAGCTGTTTTTT.